These 6 T cell receptor beta chains came from one sample sequenced in a study of cytomegalovirus exposure and HLA in healthy donors. The PCR had 60 Vbeta and 13 Jbeta primers. Generated by immunoSEQ multiplex PCR, the TCRdb table keeps only in-frame clones and is missing some. Among approximately 120,000 clones, about 79% were seen once, and the ten largest hold roughly 2%. Material: PBMCs. The receptors come from a man aged 50-59 years in good health and CMV-seronegative.

The chain carries TRBV5-1 and TRBJ1-3, with D possibly TRBD1 on 6 matching bases. Per the germline V gene, CDR1 is SGHRS and CDR2 is YFSETQ. This CDR3 comprises 16 residues. The V end was cut by 4 bases, the J end by 2 bases, with 16 bases between. The CDR3 region has the DNA TGCGCCAGCAGCGGAGGTCCCAGGGGTCCTGGAAACACCATATATTTT. This translates into CASSGGPRGPGNTIYF.

The V and J genes are TRBV5-5 and TRBJ2-7; perhaps TRBD1 as D (5 bases). Per germline, CDR1 SGHKS and CDR2 YYEKEE (reference sequence). This CDR3 spans 14 amino acids. The V gene lost 2 bases and the J gene lost 3 bases, with 12 bases spanning the gap. CDR3 region: CASSFGQGNYEQYV. The CDR3 nucleotides are TGTGCCAGCAGCTTCGGGCAGGGCAACTACGAGCAGTACGTC.

V is TRBV28 and J is TRBJ1-2; a possible D gene is TRBD1 (6 bases). Trimming took 3 bases from V and 6 from J, leaving 8 bases between them. Germline V gives CDR1 MDHEN, CDR2 SYDVKM. This CDR3 is 12 amino acids long. CDR3 sequence (DNA): TGTGCCAGCAGTTTGAAGGGGGATGGCTACACCTTC. This gives the protein CASSLKGDGYTF.

This clone showed up just once. This chain links TRBV28 with TRBJ1-2, with 7 bases fitting TRBD1. Per the germline V gene, CDR1 is MDHEN and CDR2 is SYDVKM. V shed 6 bases and J 5 bases; nucleotides not matched to a gene: 9. The CDR3 length is 14 residues. CDR3 in amino acids: CASRFSGTEYGYTF. CDR3 bases: TGTGCCAGCAGATTCTCCGGGACAGAGTATGGCTACACCTTC.

This sequence joins TRBV19 and TRBJ2-1, with TRBD1 matching 8 bases. In germline, CDR1 is LNHDA, CDR2 SQIVND (reference sequence). Losses at the gene ends were 3 bases for V and 5 bases for J; bases not matched to a gene: 6. CDR3 size: 15 residues. CDR3 sequence: CASSIRDRPHNEQFF. In DNA form, the CDR3 reads TGTGCCAGTAGTATCAGGGACAGGCCCCACAATGAGCAGTTCTTC.

V and J are TRBV19 and TRBJ1-5; possible D gene TRBD1, 5 bases. Germline V CDR1 and CDR2: LNHDA, SQIVND (reference sequence). This CDR3 is 13 amino acids long. Trimming removed 4 bases from V and 9 bases from J, with 13 bases in between. The CDR3 loop reads CASSTRDLRPQHF. The DNA for the CDR3 is TGTGCCAGTAGTACTCGGGACTTGCGGCCCCAGCATTTT.